This passage covers 22 T cell receptor beta chains from one sample sequenced in a study of blood T cell repertoires in COVID-19. Profiling relied on immunoSEQ multiplex PCR, and the TCRdb table lists in-frame clones only, not all of them. The sample lists around 190,000 clones, 81% occurring once. What was sequenced was peripheral blood. Receptors originate from a woman aged 40 to 55 with COVID-19, enrolled during active disease.

This clone was picked up one time. CDR3: CATSEGTRGPYEQYF. In nucleotides, the CDR3 is TGTGCCACCAGTGAGGGAACTAGGGGGCCCTACGAGCAGTACTTC. The V and J genes are TRBV24-1 and TRBJ2-7; 7 bases are a match to TRBD1. The CDR3 runs to 15 residues. With V trimmed by 4 bases and J by 2 bases, 7 bases remained unmatched. In germline, CDR1 is KGHDR, CDR2 SFDVKD.

This chain connects TRBV2 to TRBJ2-4; D might be TRBD2 (5 bases). The CDR3 has 12 amino acids. The V end was cut by 6 bases, the J end by 7 bases, with 10 bases between. Germline CDR1 reads SNHLY; CDR2 reads FYNNEI. CDR3 coding DNA: TGTGCCAGCAGGGGGAGAAGGAACATTCAGTACTTC. It yields the protein CASRGRRNIQYF.

This clone has more than one count but fewer than ten. The V and J genes are TRBV11-2 and TRBJ1-2, with D unresolved. CDR3 size: 14 residues. Germline loops: CDR1 SGHAT, CDR2 FQNNGV. The V end was cut by 1 base, the J end by 8 bases, with 14 bases between. The CDR3 is CASSLGVVGGGYTF. CDR3 sequence (DNA): TGTGCCAGCAGCTTAGGAGTGGTCGGAGGAGGCTACACCTTC.

This clone was detected a few times. The chain is built from TRBV3-1 (or the pseudogene TRBV3-2) and TRBJ1-6; D is unresolved. V dropped 3 bases and J dropped 1 base, with 7 bases sitting between them. CDR3 length equals 15 residues. Germline V gene sequence: CDR1 LGHDT, CDR2 YNNKEL (reference sequence). CDR3 nucleotides: TGTGCCAGCAGCCACCTGAGATCCTATAATTCACCCCTCCACTTT. This gives the protein CASSHLRSYNSPLHF.

This sequence joins TRBV3-1 (or the pseudogene TRBV3-2) and TRBJ2-5; no clear D. The CDR3 length is 14 residues. V lost 0 bases and J lost 3, with 8 bases in between. Germline loops: CDR1 LGHDT, CDR2 YNNKEL (reference sequence). Here the CDR3 DNA reads TGTGCCAGCAGCCAAGATCACACAGAAGAGACCCAGTACTTC. Translated, it gives CASSQDHTEETQYF.

The chain employs TRBV19 and TRBJ2-2, with 12 bases aligning to TRBD2. Germline V gives CDR1 LNHDA, CDR2 SQIVND (reference sequence). J gave up 6 bases and V 10 bases, and 15 bases lay outside the gene matches. The CDR3 contains 17 residues. In DNA form, the CDR3 reads TGTGCCACCCGGGGGGCTAGCGGGAGGGCTGCAGCCGGGGAGCTGTTTTTT. It is translated as CATRGASGRAAAGELFF. The full variable domain, completed using reference TRBV19 and TRBJ2-2, is DGGITQSPKYLFRKEGQNVTLSCEQNLNHDAMYWYRQDPGQGLRLIYYSQIVNDFQKGDIAEGYSVSREKKESFPLTVTSAQKNPTAFYLCATRGASGRAAAGELFFGEGSRLTVL.

This clone appeared a single time. The rearrangement uses TRBV28 and TRBJ2-1; TRBD1 agrees at 11 bases. J was trimmed by 8 bases and V by 7 bases; bases with no gene match: 7. CDR3 size: 14 residues. The germline V gene encodes CDR1 MDHEN and CDR2 SYDVKM. CDR3 loop: CASKRTGGFDEQFF. The CDR3 bases are TGTGCCAGCAAGCGGACAGGGGGCTTTGATGAGCAGTTCTTC.

The CDR3 is CASSPIAGNGYTF. For the CDR3, the DNA is TGTGCCAGCAGTCCTATAGCGGGCAATGGCTACACCTTC. The chain employs TRBV6-6 and TRBJ1-2, with D unresolved. V was pared by 5 bases and J by 6 bases, with 13 bases between. This CDR3 has 13 amino acids. From germline, CDR1 is MNHNY and CDR2 SVGAGI (reference sequence).

In this sample, this clone turned up once. The rearrangement joins TRBV21-1 to TRBJ2-3; the table's D call, TRBD1, was not checked against the DNA. TRBV21-1 has pseudogene status. The CDR3 is 17 amino acids. CDR3 region: CASSKGGSRPFTDTQYF. CDR3 DNA: TGTGCCAGCAGCAAAGGGGGCTCCCGACCGTTCACAGATACGCAGTATTTT.

This chain joins TRBV2 and TRBJ2-5; TRBD2 might be the D (6 bases). Germline V gene lookup returns CDR1 SNHLY and CDR2 FYNNEI. With 4 bases removed from V and 2 bases from J, the gap between germline ends came to 11 bases. The CDR3 has 14 amino acids. The CDR3 here is CASSGLRGQETQYF. In DNA, the CDR3 is TGTGCCAGCAGTGGCTTGCGGGGTCAAGAGACCCAGTACTTC.

The chain links TRBV18 to TRBJ1-2; maybe TRBD1 (5 bases). CDR3 length equals 13 residues. CDR1 is KGHSH and CDR2 is LQKENI in the germline V gene. V lost 6 bases and J lost 8, with 16 bases in between. CDR3 nucleotides: TGTGCCAGCTCTCAAGACAGCCAAGTCGGCTACACCTTC. This encodes CASSQDSQVGYTF.

For this clone: The identical CDR3 is also encoded by other nucleotide sequences in the sample. The chain links TRBV3-1 (or the pseudogene TRBV3-2) to TRBJ2-1; 13 nucleotides agree with TRBD2. The J segment lost 6 bases and the V segment lost 1 base, leaving 0 bases of the junction unmatched. The germline V gene encodes CDR1 LGHDT and CDR2 YNNKEL (reference sequence). There are 15 residues in the CDR3. This chain's CDR3 is CASSQGLAGGNEQFF. For the CDR3, the DNA is TGTGCCAGCAGCCAAGGACTAGCGGGGGGCAATGAGCAGTTCTTC.

The table lists this clone with many counts. The chain couples TRBV5-5 to TRBJ2-1, with D perhaps TRBD1 (6 bases). CDR1 and CDR2 from the germline V gene are SGHKS and YYEKEE (reference sequence). V was pared by 1 base and J by 5 bases, with 10 bases between. The length of the CDR3 is 14 residues. Here the CDR3 reads CASSLRTANNEQFF. CDR3 nucleotides: TGTGCCAGCAGCTTGCGGACAGCCAACAATGAGCAGTTCTTC.

V usage is TRBV29-1 and J usage is TRBJ2-5; TRBD2 might be the D (7 bases). In germline, CDR1 is SQVTM, CDR2 ANQGSEA. The CDR3 length is 12 residues. V shed 7 bases and J shed 5 bases, with 14 bases lying between them. CDR3 bases: TGCAGCGCATCGGGGGGCCGTGAGACCCAGTACTTC. This encodes CSASGGRETQYF.

V is TRBV11-3 and J is TRBJ2-1, with 10 bases matching TRBD2. The CDR3 length is 15 residues. CDR1 and CDR2 from the germline V gene are SGHNT and YENEEA. The trim removed 5 bases at V and 0 bases at J, leaving 1 base unmatched. The CDR3 loop reads CASSPSGGSYNEQFF. The CDR3 DNA sequence: TGTGCCAGCAGCCCTAGCGGGGGCTCCTACAATGAGCAGTTCTTC. Looking up the rest from reference TRBV11-3 and TRBJ2-1 gives the full variable domain: EAGVVQSPRYKIIEKKQPVAFWCNPISGHNTLYWYLQNLGQGPELLIRYENEEAVDDSQLPKDRFSAERLKGVDSTLKIQPAELGDSAVYLCASSPSGGSYNEQFFGPGTRLTVL.

This chain links TRBV5-1 with TRBJ2-5, with 8 bases identical to TRBD2. The CDR3 spans 14 residues. The germline V gene encodes CDR1 SGHRS and CDR2 YFSETQ. After removal of 3 bases from V and 5 bases from J, the junction contained 6 bases not matched to a gene. The CDR3 reads CASSSGGGFETQYF. The CDR3 DNA is TGCGCCAGCAGCTCGGGGGGGGGCTTCGAGACCCAGTACTTC.

This rearrangement joins TRBV3-1 (or the pseudogene TRBV3-2) to TRBJ2-7; D is unclear. The CDR3 length is 15 residues. Trimming took off 1 base at V and 4 bases at J, with 14 bases between the two ends. Germline CDR1 LGHDT, CDR2 YNNKEL (reference sequence). Written as DNA, the CDR3 is TGTGCCAGCAGCCAAGGTCCAGGATTGCTGTACGAGCAGTACGTC. This codes for CASSQGPGLLYEQYV.

The chain uses TRBV5-8 and TRBJ1-2; D is unclear. Germline V gene lookup returns CDR1 SGHTS and CDR2 YDEGEE. With 0 bases removed from V and 3 bases from J, the gap between germline ends came to 6 bases. The CDR3 consists of 13 residues. The CDR3 DNA sequence: TGTGCCAGCAGCTTGGACAGTGACTATGGCTACACCTTC. Translation: CASSLDSDYGYTF.

The chain couples TRBV24-1 to TRBJ2-3; D possibly corresponds to TRBD2 (5 bases). Germline lookup yields CDR1 KGHDR and CDR2 SFDVKD. This CDR3 has 16 residues. V dropped 4 bases and J dropped 2 bases, with 15 bases sitting between them. The CDR3 region has the DNA TGTGCCACCAGTGAACCCGGACTCCATTACACAGATACGCAGTATTTT. Protein: CATSEPGLHYTDTQYF.

This clone came up once. The V and J genes are TRBV9 and TRBJ2-2; D is unclear. CDR3 length equals 12 residues. V lost 3 bases and J 3 bases, leaving 3 bases between the germline ends. Germline V gene sequence: CDR1 SGDLS, CDR2 YYNGEE. The CDR3 DNA is TGTGCCAGCAGCGCAGACACCGGGGAGCTGTTTTTT. This codes for CASSADTGELFF.

The chain carries TRBV10-3 and TRBJ2-3; 7 bases line up with TRBD2. Germline V gene data show CDR1 as ENHRY and CDR2 as SYGVKD. This CDR3 has 18 residues. Germline trimming cut 10 bases from V and 0 bases from J; bases unmatched to any gene: 19. The CDR3 bases are TGTGCCAACCGAACCACCCCCGGGCGGGAGAGGAGCACAGATACGCAGTATTTT. Its translation: CANRTTPGRERSTDTQYF.

The chain recombines TRBV28 with TRBJ1-6, with TRBD1 as a possible D gene (6 bases). The CDR3 has 12 residues. Germline V gene lookup returns CDR1 MDHEN and CDR2 SYDVKM. The V gene lost 3 bases and the J gene lost 12 bases, with 9 bases spanning the gap. As DNA, the CDR3 is TGTGCCAGCAGTTTGGACAGCGTACCCCTCCACTTT. Translated: CASSLDSVPLHF. The variable domain in full, completed from reference TRBV28 and TRBJ1-6, reads DVKVTQSSRYLVKRTGEKVFLECVQDMDHENMFWYRQDPGLGLRLIYFSYDVKMKEKGDIPEGYSVSREKKERFSLILESASTNQTSMYLCASSLDSVPLHFGNGTRLTVT.